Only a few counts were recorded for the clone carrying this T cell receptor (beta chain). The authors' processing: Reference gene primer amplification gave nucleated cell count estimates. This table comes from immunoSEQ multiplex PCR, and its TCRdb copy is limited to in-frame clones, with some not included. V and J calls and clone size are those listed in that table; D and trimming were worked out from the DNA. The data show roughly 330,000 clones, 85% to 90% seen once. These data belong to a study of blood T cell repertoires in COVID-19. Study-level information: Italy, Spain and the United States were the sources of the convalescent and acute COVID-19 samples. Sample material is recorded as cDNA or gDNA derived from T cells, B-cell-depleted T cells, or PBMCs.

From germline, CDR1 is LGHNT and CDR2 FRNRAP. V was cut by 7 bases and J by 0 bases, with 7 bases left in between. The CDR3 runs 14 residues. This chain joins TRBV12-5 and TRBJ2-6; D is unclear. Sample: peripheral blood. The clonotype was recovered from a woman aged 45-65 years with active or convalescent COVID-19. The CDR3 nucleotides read TGTGCTAGTGCGGTGAGCTCTGGGGCCAACGTCCTGACTTTC. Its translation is CASAVSSGANVLTF.